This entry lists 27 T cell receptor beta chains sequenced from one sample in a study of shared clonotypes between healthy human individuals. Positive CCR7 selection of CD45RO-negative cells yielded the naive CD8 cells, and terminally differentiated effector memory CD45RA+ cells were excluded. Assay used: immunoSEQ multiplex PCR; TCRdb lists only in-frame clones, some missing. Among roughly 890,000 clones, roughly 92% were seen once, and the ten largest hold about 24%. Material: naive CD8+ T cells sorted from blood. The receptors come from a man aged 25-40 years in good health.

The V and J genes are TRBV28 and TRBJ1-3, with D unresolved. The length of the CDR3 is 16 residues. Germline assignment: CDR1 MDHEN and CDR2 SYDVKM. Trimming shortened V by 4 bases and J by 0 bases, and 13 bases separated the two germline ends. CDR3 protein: CASSSVRPPSGNTIYF. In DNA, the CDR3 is TGTGCCAGCAGTTCAGTCAGGCCGCCCTCTGGAAACACCATATATTTT.

The CDR3 sequence: CASSEDPTSGANEQFF. CDR3 nucleotides: TGCGCCAGCAGTGAAGATCCCACTAGCGGAGCGAATGAGCAGTTCTTC. V usage is TRBV10-2 and J usage is TRBJ2-1, with TRBD2 matching over 8 bases. V was clipped by 3 bases and J by 7 bases; unmatched bases: 11. Looked up from germline, CDR1 is WSHSY and CDR2 is SAAADI. The CDR3 sequence is 16 residues long.

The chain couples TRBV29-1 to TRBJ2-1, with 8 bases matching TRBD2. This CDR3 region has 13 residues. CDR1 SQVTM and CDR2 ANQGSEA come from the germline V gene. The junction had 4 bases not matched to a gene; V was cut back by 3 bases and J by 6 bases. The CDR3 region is CSVEVREGNEQFF. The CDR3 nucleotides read TGCAGCGTTGAGGTTCGGGAGGGCAATGAGCAGTTCTTC.

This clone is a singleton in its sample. CDR3 nucleotide sequence: TGTGCCAGCAGCTACAACGGACTGACGAGCTCCTACGAGCAGTACTTC. Translating gives CASSYNGLTSSYEQYF. The V call is TRBV6-5, the J call TRBJ2-7, with a tentative D call TRBD2 (5 bases). V dropped 6 bases and J dropped 0 bases, with 18 bases sitting between them. From germline, CDR1 is MNHEY and CDR2 SVGAGI. This CDR3 is built from 16 residues.

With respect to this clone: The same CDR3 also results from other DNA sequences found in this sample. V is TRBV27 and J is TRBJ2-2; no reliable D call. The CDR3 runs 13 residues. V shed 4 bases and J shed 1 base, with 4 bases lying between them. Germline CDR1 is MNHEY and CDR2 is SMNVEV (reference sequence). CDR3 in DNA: TGTGCCAGCAGTTCAGGGAACACCGGGGAGCTGTTTTTT. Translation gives CASSSGNTGELFF.

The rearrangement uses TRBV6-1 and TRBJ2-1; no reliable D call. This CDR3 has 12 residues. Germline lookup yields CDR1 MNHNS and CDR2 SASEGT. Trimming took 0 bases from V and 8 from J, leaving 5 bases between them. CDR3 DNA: TGTGCCAGCAGTGAAGCGCCCGATGAGCAGTTCTTC. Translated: CASSEAPDEQFF.

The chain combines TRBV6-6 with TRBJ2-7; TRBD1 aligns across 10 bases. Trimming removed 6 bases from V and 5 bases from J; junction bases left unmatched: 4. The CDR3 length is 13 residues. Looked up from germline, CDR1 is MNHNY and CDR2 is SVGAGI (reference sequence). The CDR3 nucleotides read TGTGCCAGCAGCCTGGACAGGGGGAACGAGCAGTACTTC. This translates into CASSLDRGNEQYF.

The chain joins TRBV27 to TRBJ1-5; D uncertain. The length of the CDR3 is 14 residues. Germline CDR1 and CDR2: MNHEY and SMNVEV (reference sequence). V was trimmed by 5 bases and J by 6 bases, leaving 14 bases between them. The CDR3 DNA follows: TGTGCCAGCAGTCCCCTAAACCCCAGTCAGCCCCAGCATTTT. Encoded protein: CASSPLNPSQPQHF.

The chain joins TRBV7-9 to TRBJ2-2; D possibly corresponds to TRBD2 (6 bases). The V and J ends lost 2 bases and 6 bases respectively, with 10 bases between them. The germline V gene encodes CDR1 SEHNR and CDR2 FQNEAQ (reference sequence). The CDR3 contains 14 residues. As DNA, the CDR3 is TGTGCCAGCAGCTTATGGAGGGATGCCGGGGAGCTGTTTTTT. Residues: CASSLWRDAGELFF.

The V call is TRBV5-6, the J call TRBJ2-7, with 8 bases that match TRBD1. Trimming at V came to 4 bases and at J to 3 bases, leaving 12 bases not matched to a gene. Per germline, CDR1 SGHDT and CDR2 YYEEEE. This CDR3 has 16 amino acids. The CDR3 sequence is CASSKRRTGFGYEQYF. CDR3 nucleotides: TGTGCCAGCAGCAAAAGAAGGACAGGGTTCGGCTACGAGCAGTACTTC.

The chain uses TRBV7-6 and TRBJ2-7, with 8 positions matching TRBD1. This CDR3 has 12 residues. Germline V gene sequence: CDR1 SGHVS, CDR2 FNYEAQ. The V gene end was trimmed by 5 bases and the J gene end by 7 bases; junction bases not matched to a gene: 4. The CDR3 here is CASSTNRGEQYF. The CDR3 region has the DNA TGTGCCAGCAGCACAAACAGGGGGGAGCAGTACTTC.

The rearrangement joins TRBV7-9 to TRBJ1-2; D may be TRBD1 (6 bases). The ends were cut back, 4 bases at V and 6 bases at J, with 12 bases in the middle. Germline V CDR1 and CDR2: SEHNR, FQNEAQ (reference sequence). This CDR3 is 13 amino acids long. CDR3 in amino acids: CASSSGGRHGYTF. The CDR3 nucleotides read TGTGCCAGCAGCTCCGGGGGCAGGCATGGCTACACCTTC.

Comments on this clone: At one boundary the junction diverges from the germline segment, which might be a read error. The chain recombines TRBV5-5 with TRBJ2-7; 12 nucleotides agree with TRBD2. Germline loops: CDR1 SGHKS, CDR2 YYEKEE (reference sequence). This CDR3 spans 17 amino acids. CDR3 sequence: CASSQDETSGSIYEQYF. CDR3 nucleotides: TGCGCCAGCAGCCAAGATGAGACTAGCGGGAGTATCTACGAGCAGTACTTC.

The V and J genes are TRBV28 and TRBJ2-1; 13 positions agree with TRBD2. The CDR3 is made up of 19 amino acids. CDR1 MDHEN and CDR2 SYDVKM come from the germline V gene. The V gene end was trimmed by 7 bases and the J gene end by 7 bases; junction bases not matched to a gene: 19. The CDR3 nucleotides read TGTGCCAGCATGAAGAATGACGTCATACTAGCGGGAGGGCGTAATGAGCAGTTCTTC. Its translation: CASMKNDVILAGGRNEQFF.

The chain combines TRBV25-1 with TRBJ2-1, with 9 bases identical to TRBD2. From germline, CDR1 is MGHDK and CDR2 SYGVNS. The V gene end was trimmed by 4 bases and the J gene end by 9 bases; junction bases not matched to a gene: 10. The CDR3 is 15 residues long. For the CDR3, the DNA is TGTGCCAGCAGTGCGGCGGGAGGGTTGTGGGCTGAGCAGTTCTTC. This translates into CASSAAGGLWAEQFF.

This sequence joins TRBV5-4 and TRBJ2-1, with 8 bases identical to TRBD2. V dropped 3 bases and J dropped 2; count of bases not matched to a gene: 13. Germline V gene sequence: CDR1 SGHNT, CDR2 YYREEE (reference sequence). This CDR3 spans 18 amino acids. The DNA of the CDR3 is TGTGCCAGCAGCTCTTATCCCCCCGGGACTAGGGCCTACAATGAGCAGTTCTTC. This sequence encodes CASSSYPPGTRAYNEQFF.

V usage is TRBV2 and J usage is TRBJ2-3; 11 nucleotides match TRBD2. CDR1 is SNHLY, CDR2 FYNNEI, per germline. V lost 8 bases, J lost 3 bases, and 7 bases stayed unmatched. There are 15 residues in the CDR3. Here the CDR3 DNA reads TGTGCCAGCCGCGTTAGCGGGAGGGTTACAGATACGCAGTATTTT. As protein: CASRVSGRVTDTQYF. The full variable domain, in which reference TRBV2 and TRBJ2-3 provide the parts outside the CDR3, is EPEVTQTPSHQVTQMGQEVILRCVPISNHLYFYWYRQILGQKVEFLVSFYNNEISEKSEIFDDQFSVERPDGSNFTLKIRSTKLEDSAMYFCASRVSGRVTDTQYFGPGTRLTVL.

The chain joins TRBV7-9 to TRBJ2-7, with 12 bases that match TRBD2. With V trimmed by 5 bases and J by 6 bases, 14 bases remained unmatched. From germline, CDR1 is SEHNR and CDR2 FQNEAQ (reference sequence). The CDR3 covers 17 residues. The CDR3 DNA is TGTGCCAGCAGCCCCCCCCCGCTAGGACTAGCGGGGAGCGAGCAGTACTTC. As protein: CASSPPPLGLAGSEQYF.

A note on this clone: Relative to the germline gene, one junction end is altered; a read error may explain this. CDR3 amino acids: CASMNWRGYSEQFF. The DNA for the CDR3 is TGTGCCAGCATGAACTGGAGGGGCTACAGTGAGCAGTTCTTC. V usage is TRBV7-8 and J usage is TRBJ2-1, with D maybe TRBD2 (6 bases). Germline V gene sequence: CDR1 SGHVS, CDR2 FQNEAQ. The CDR3 is 14 amino acids. Supplemented by reference TRBV7-8 and TRBJ2-1, the full variable domain reads GAGVSQSPRYKVAKRGQDVALRCDPISGHVSLFWYQQALGQGPEFLTYFQNEAQLDKSGLPSDRFFAERPEGSVSTLKIQRTQQEDSAVYLCASMNWRGYSEQFFGPGTRLTVL.

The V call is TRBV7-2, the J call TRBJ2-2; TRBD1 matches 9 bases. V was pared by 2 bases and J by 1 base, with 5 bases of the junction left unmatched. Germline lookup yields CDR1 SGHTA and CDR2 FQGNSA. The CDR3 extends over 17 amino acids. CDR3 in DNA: TGTGCCAGCAGCTTACCCCGGGACAGGGTGAACACCGGGGAGCTGTTTTTT. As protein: CASSLPRDRVNTGELFF.

CDR3 nucleotides: TGTGCCAGCAGCTTGACCCGACAGGGACTAGCCGAGCAGTACTTC. It encodes CASSLTRQGLAEQYF. The V gene is TRBV5-6, the J gene TRBJ2-7, with 9 bases fitting TRBD2. V was pared by 1 base and J by 6 bases, with 8 bases of the junction left unmatched. The germline V gene encodes CDR1 SGHDT and CDR2 YYEEEE. The CDR3 loop spans 15 amino acids.

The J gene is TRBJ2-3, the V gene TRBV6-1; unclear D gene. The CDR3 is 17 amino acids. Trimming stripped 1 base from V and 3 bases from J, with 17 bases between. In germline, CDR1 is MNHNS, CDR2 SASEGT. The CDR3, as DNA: TGTGCCAGCAGTGAAGGAATTCTAGAGGCACGGACAGATACGCAGTATTTT. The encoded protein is CASSEGILEARTDTQYF.

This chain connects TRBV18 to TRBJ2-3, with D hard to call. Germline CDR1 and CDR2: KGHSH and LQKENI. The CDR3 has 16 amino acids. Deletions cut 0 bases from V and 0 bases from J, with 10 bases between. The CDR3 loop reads CASSPPTAISTDTQYF. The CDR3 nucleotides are TGTGCCAGCTCACCACCAACAGCGATTAGCACAGATACGCAGTATTTT.

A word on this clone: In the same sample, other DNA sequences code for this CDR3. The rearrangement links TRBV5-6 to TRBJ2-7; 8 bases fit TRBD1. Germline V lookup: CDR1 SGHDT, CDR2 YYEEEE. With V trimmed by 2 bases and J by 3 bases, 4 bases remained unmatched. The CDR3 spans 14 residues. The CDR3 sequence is CASSFGTGFYEQYF. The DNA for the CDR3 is TGTGCCAGCAGCTTTGGGACAGGTTTCTACGAGCAGTACTTC. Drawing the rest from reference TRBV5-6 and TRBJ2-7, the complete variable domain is DAGVTQSPTHLIKTRGQQVTLRCSPKSGHDTVSWYQQALGQGPQFIFQYYEEEERQRGNFPDRFSGHQFPNYSSELNVNALLLGDSALYLCASSFGTGFYEQYFGPGTRLTVT.

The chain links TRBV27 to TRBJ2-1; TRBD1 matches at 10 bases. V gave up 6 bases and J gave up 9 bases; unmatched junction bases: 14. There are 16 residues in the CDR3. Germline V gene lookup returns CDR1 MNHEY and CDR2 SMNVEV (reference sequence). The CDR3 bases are TGTGCCAGCAGCCTTGGGGGACAGGGGTACGGTGGTGAGCAGTTCTTC. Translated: CASSLGGQGYGGEQFF.

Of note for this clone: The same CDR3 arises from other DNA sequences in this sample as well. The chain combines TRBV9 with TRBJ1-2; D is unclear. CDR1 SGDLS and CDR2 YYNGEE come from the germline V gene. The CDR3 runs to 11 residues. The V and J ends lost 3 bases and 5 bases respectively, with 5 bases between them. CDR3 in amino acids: CASSDLYGYTF. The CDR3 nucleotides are TGTGCCAGCAGCGATTTGTATGGCTACACCTTC.

The CDR3 protein is CASSGTDRVFYEQYF. CDR3 nucleotide sequence: TGTGCCAGCAGTGGAACCGACAGGGTATTCTACGAGCAGTACTTC. This chain uses TRBV28 with TRBJ2-7, with 7 bases identical to TRBD1. V was clipped by 5 bases and J by 3 bases; unmatched bases: 10. The germline CDR1 and CDR2 sequences are MDHEN and SYDVKM. The CDR3 has 15 residues.